One sample yielded the 21 T cell receptor beta chains listed below, sequenced in a study of regulatory T cells in long-lasting Graves disease. The time point was: newly diagnosed GD, antithyroid drugs for less than 3 months. Making the TCR library involved RNA that had been extracted from PBMCs. Arm-PCR with iRepertoire HTBI primers amplified the CDR3 regions for these TCR beta libraries. MiXCR was run by TCRdb on the multiplex PCR reads, yielding one entry per CDR3 protein. The data contain roughly 360,000 distinct CDR3 sequences, about 12% of them singletons. These sequences were also reported in another study, on T cells in Graves' hyperthyroidism and ophthalmopathy.

Sequences were derived from peripheral blood mononuclear cells (PBMCs), sampled at new diagnosis, from a patient treated with antithyroid drugs. The receptors here all came from a woman between 18 and 29 years old with Graves disease.

The genes are TRBV20-1 and TRBJ2-7; 10 nucleotides agree with TRBD2. With V trimmed by 0 bases and J by 2 bases, 7 bases remained unmatched. Per the germline V gene, CDR1 is DFQATT and CDR2 is SNEGSKA (reference sequence). The CDR3 runs 16 residues. The CDR3 nucleotides read TGCAGTGCTAGAGATTGGGAGCGGGAGGGCCCCTACGAGCAGTACTTC. Encoded protein: CSARDWEREGPYEQYF.

The V call is TRBV20-1, the J call TRBJ1-6, with TRBD1 as a possible D gene (5 bases). In germline, CDR1 is DFQATT, CDR2 SNEGSKA (reference sequence). CDR3 length: 18 amino acids. Trimming stripped 0 bases from V and 6 bases from J, with 21 bases between. CDR3 in amino acids: CSARDQRAAGWSNSPLHF. CDR3 DNA sequence: TGCAGTGCTAGAGATCAAAGGGCCGCAGGGTGGAGTAATTCACCCCTCCACTTT.

There are many counts of this clonotype. The V call is TRBV15, the J call TRBJ1-1, with 9 nucleotides matching TRBD1. V lost 0 bases and J lost 7; bases outside the gene matches: 6. In germline, CDR1 is LNHNV, CDR2 YYDKDF (reference sequence). The CDR3 is 15 amino acids. This CDR3 is CATSRDLGQGREAFF. The CDR3 bases are TGTGCCACCAGCAGAGACCTCGGACAGGGGCGTGAAGCTTTCTTT. The complete variable domain, with remaining parts taken from reference TRBV15 and TRBJ1-1, reads DAMVIQNPRYQVTQFGKPVTLSCSQTLNHNVMYWYQQKSSQAPKLLFHYYDKDFNNEADTPDNFQSRRPNTSFCFLDIRSPGLGDTAMYLCATSRDLGQGREAFFGQGTRLTVV.

This clonotype was seen only a few times. The chain is built from TRBV29-1 and TRBJ1-2, with TRBD1 identical over 10 bases. V shed 4 bases and J 6 bases; nucleotides not matched to a gene: 11. The CDR3 length is 15 residues. Germline CDR1 SQVTM, CDR2 ANQGSEA. CDR3 DNA sequence: TGCAGCGTTGCGTCCGGGACAGGGGTTTTTGATGGCTACACCTTC. It yields the protein CSVASGTGVFDGYTF.

The chain links TRBV25-1 to TRBJ2-7, with TRBD2 matching over 7 bases. CDR3 size: 14 residues. The junction had 6 bases not matched to a gene; V was cut back by 1 base and J by 6 bases. Germline CDR1 and CDR2: MGHDK and SYGVNS. The chain's CDR3 is CASSEFGREGEQYV. CDR3 DNA: TGTGCCAGCAGTGAATTTGGGAGGGAGGGCGAGCAGTACGTC.

The chain employs TRBV28 and TRBJ2-1, with a tentative D call TRBD1 (5 bases). Trimming cost V 6 bases and J 8 bases, with 8 bases left between them. There are 11 residues in the CDR3. Germline V lookup: CDR1 MDHEN, CDR2 SYDVKM. In DNA, the CDR3 is TGTGCCAGCAGCTGGACACATGAGCAGTTCTTC. This codes for CASSWTHEQFF. The variable domain in full, completed from reference TRBV28 and TRBJ2-1, reads DVKVTQSSRYLVKRTGEKVFLECVQDMDHENMFWYRQDPGLGLRLIYFSYDVKMKEKGDIPEGYSVSREKKERFSLILESASTNQTSMYLCASSWTHEQFFGPGTRLTVL.

This clonotype showed up just a few times. The chain has TRBV3-1 and TRBJ1-2; D gene uncertain. Germline V lookup: CDR1 LGHDT, CDR2 YNNKEL (reference sequence). V was pared by 0 bases and J by 4 bases, with 12 bases between. This CDR3 has 15 amino acids. The CDR3 DNA reads as TGTGCCAGCAGCCAAGATTTTGGCCATGCCTATGGCTACACCTTC. This translates into CASSQDFGHAYGYTF.

Turning to this clonotype: A far larger clone differs by one base, so this is likely a read error. The chain combines TRBV11-1 with TRBJ1-1, with D possibly being TRBD1 (5 bases). The CDR3 loop spans 16 amino acids. Deletions cut 2 bases from V and 3 bases from J, with 16 bases between. Germline V gene lookup returns CDR1 SGHAT and CDR2 FQDESV (reference sequence). The DNA of the CDR3 is TGTGCCAGCAGCTTACATGGGGCGTTCTGGGACACTGAAGCTTTCTTT. Its translation: CASSLHGAFWDTEAFF.

The genes are TRBV2 and TRBJ2-5; unclear D gene. V lost 6 bases and J 1 base, leaving 12 bases between the germline ends. Germline V gene data show CDR1 as SNHLY and CDR2 as FYNNEI. CDR3 length: 14 amino acids. The CDR3 DNA sequence: TGTGCCAGCAGCGAGACGGCGATCCAAGAGACCCAGTACTTC. As protein: CASSETAIQETQYF.

This clonotype was counted many times. The chain is built from TRBV7-6 and TRBJ2-7, with D possibly being TRBD1 or TRBD2 (5 bases each). Trimming took 5 bases from V and 4 from J, leaving 15 bases between them. Germline CDR1 and CDR2: SGHVS and FNYEAQ. The CDR3 has 14 amino acids. CDR3 DNA sequence: TGTGCCAGCAGCACGGGACCGAAGGAGTACGAGCAGTACTTC. Translated: CASSTGPKEYEQYF.

This rearrangement joins TRBV2 to TRBJ2-1; 9 nucleotides agree with TRBD2. Per the germline V gene, CDR1 is SNHLY and CDR2 is FYNNEI. V trimming: 7 bases; J trimming: 4 bases; junction bases outside the gene matches: 5. The CDR3 covers 14 residues. This CDR3 is CASTRTSVYNEQFF. CDR3 in DNA: TGTGCCAGCACCCGGACTAGCGTATACAATGAGCAGTTCTTC.

This rearrangement joins TRBV19 to TRBJ2-3; D gene unclear. Trimming cost V 7 bases and J 2 bases, with 13 bases left between them. Per the germline V gene, CDR1 is LNHDA and CDR2 is SQIVND (reference sequence). The CDR3 has 14 residues. As DNA, the CDR3 is TGTGCCAGTATTCAGAACGGTTACACAGATACGCAGTATTTT. Translation gives CASIQNGYTDTQYF.

There are many counts of this clonotype. This chain connects TRBV20-1 to TRBJ2-3; 10 bases fit TRBD2. Germline V gives CDR1 DFQATT, CDR2 SNEGSKA (reference sequence). V trimming: 5 bases; J trimming: 4 bases; junction bases outside the gene matches: 9. CDR3 length: 15 residues. The CDR3 sequence: CSAGEREGGADTQYF. The CDR3 DNA reads TGCAGTGCTGGCGAGCGGGAGGGAGGCGCAGATACGCAGTATTTT.

The genes are TRBV4-1 and TRBJ1-4; D ambiguous. Germline lookup yields CDR1 MGHRA and CDR2 YSYEKL. The CDR3 consists of 15 residues. With 4 bases removed from V and 0 bases from J, the gap between germline ends came to 9 bases. The CDR3 DNA is TGCGCCAGCAGCCGAAGAGCTTCAACTAATGAAAAACTGTTTTTT. As protein: CASSRRASTNEKLFF.

At least ten counts were recorded for this clonotype. The V call is TRBV2, the J call TRBJ1-3, with D uncertain. Germline CDR1 reads SNHLY; CDR2 reads FYNNEI. The CDR3 is made up of 17 amino acids. The V and J ends lost 7 bases and 4 bases respectively, with 23 bases between them. For the CDR3, the DNA is TGTGCCAGCAAGGACGGGTTGTTCCCTCCGTACGGAAACACCATATATTTT. This gives the protein CASKDGLFPPYGNTIYF.

This clonotype was seen at least ten times. The chain links TRBV6-1 to TRBJ1-1; D gene uncertain. This CDR3 region has 11 residues. In germline, CDR1 is MNHNS, CDR2 SASEGT. The ends were cut back, 2 bases at V and 7 bases at J, with 5 bases in the middle. The CDR3 spells CASSEQVEAFF. The DNA of the CDR3 is TGTGCCAGCAGTGAACAGGTTGAAGCTTTCTTT.

Ten or more counts support this clonotype. This chain links TRBV6-1 with TRBJ2-7, with 9 bases that match TRBD1. Trimming took 5 bases from V and 3 from J; bases not matched to a gene: 8. The CDR3 contains 15 residues. Germline lookup yields CDR1 MNHNS and CDR2 SASEGT. The CDR3, as DNA: TGTGCCAGCAGTCAAACCGGGACAGGGTTCTACGAGCAGTACTTC. As protein: CASSQTGTGFYEQYF.

This clonotype was recorded many times. This chain links TRBV18 with TRBJ2-2; TRBD1 matches at 7 bases. This CDR3 is 14 amino acids long. Germline V lookup: CDR1 KGHSH, CDR2 LQKENI. V lost 4 bases and J lost 9; bases outside the gene matches: 8. The CDR3 spells CASSLAGTVRELFF. CDR3 nucleotides: TGTGCCAGCTCACTGGCCGGGACAGTGAGGGAGCTGTTTTTT. The entire variable domain, with the rest obtained from reference TRBV18 and TRBJ2-2, is as follows: NAGVMQNPRHLVRRRGQEARLRCSPMKGHSHVYWYRQLPEEGLKFMVYLQKENIIDESGMPKERFSAEFPKEGPSILRIQQVVRGDSAAYFCASSLAGTVRELFFGEGSRLTVL.

This clonotype was counted at least ten times. This CDR3 is missing its conserved last phenylalanine or tryptophan, likely due to a read error. Because the CDR3's place on the DNA is in doubt, the DNA is left out and the CDR3 is given as listed by TCRdb. This rearrangement joins TRBV7-2 to TRBJ1-2; the listed D gene, TRBD1, was not tested against the DNA. Germline V gene sequence: CDR1 SGHTA, CDR2 FQGNSA. Both ends counted, the CDR3 spans 13 residues. The CDR3 loop reads CASSPDGGRKNSI.

This clonotype was seen ten or more times. The rearrangement uses TRBV11-2 and TRBJ2-1; 8 nucleotides agree with TRBD1. Germline CDR1 reads SGHAT; CDR2 reads FQNNGV. V trimming: 7 bases; J trimming: 8 bases; junction bases outside the gene matches: 13. This CDR3 contains 15 residues. The CDR3 region has the DNA TGTGCCAGCACCCCTCTACAGACAGGGGTCCATGAGCAGTTCTTC. Residues: CASTPLQTGVHEQFF.

In its sample, this clonotype was seen many times. CDR3 loop: CASSLIVHSSYNEQFF. In DNA, the CDR3 is TGCGCCAGCAGCTTGATCGTCCATAGCTCCTACAATGAGCAGTTCTTC. The chain couples TRBV5-1 to TRBJ2-1; D remains ambiguous. Per germline, CDR1 SGHRS and CDR2 YFSETQ. V lost 1 base to trimming and J lost 0 bases, with 11 bases between them. The CDR3 spans 16 residues.